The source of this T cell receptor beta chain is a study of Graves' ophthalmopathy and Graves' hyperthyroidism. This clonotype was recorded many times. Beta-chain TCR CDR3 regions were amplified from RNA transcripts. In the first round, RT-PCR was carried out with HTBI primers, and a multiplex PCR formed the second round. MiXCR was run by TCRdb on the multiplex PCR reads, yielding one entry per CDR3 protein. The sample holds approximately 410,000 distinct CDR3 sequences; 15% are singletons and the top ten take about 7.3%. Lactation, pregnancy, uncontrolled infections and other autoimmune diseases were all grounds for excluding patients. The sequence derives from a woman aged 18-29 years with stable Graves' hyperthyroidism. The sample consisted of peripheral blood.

In DNA, the CDR3 is TGTGCCAGCAGCACCTCGAGTGCTCCTGGAAACACCATATATTTT. This gives the protein CASSTSSAPGNTIYF. The chain uses TRBV12-3 or TRBV12-4 and TRBJ1-3; D gene ambiguous. Trimming left V 6 bases short and J 2 bases short, with 14 bases between. The CDR3 is made up of 15 amino acids.